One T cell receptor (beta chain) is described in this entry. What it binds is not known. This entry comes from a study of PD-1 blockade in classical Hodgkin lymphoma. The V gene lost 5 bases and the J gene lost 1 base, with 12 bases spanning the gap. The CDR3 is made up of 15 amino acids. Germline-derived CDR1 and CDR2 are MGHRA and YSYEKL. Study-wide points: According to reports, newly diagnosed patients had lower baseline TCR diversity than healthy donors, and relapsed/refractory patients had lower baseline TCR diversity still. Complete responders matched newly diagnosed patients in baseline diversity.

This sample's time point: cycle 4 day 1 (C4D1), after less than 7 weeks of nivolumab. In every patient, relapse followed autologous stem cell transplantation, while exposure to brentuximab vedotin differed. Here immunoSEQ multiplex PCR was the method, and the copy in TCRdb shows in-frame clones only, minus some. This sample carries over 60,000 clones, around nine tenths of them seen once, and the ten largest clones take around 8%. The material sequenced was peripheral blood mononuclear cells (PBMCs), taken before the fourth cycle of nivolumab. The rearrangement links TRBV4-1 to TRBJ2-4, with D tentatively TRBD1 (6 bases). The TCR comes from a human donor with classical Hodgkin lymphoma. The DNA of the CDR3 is TGCGCCAGCAGCGCTCCCACAGGGGCCAAAAACATTCAGTACTTC. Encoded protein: CASSAPTGAKNIQYF.